One and the same sample provided the 23 T cell receptor beta chains below, sequenced in a study of T cells in Graves' hyperthyroidism and ophthalmopathy. The CDR3 regions of TCR beta were amplified from RNA transcripts. An initial round of RT-PCR targeting the TCR CDR3 relied on the HTBI primer set. TCRdb itself ran the multiplex PCR reads through MiXCR, one entry per CDR3 protein. The sample records 370,000 or so distinct CDR3 sequences, less than 20% being singletons. The sample taken for sequencing was blood. The receptors were sampled from a woman between 18 and 29 years old with Graves' hyperthyroidism that later progressed to Graves' ophthalmopathy.

The V gene is TRBV15, the J gene TRBJ2-5, with 7 bases fitting TRBD1. In germline, CDR1 is LNHNV, CDR2 YYDKDF (reference sequence). Unmatched junction bases numbered 11, after V lost 2 bases and J lost 5 bases. The CDR3 covers 16 residues. Here the CDR3 reads CATSRSLQGTAETQYF. The CDR3 coding sequence is TGTGCCACCAGCAGAAGCCTACAGGGGACAGCGGAGACCCAGTACTTC.

This clonotype was seen at least ten times. This sequence joins TRBV27 and TRBJ2-7, with 8 nucleotides matching TRBD1. Germline CDR1 MNHEY, CDR2 SMNVEV (reference sequence). The V and J ends lost 5 bases and 3 bases, in that order; junction bases with no gene match: 12. This CDR3 is built from 16 residues. Written as DNA, the CDR3 is TGTGCCAGCAGTGATATGATCGGACAGGGTCGCTACGAGCAGTACTTC. Translated, it gives CASSDMIGQGRYEQYF.

This chain connects TRBV6-2 or TRBV6-3 to TRBJ2-3, with 10 positions matching TRBD2. The CDR3 spans 15 residues. CDR1 is MNHEY, CDR2 SVGEGT, per germline. V gave up 3 bases and J gave up 3 bases; unmatched junction bases: 3. The CDR3 here is CASSYIAGGTDTQYF. Here the CDR3 DNA reads TGTGCCAGCAGTTATATAGCGGGAGGAACAGATACGCAGTATTTT.

This clonotype was counted ten times or more. The chain joins TRBV20-1 to TRBJ1-5; 10 positions match TRBD1. V dropped 6 bases and J dropped 7; count of bases not matched to a gene: 9. Germline values: CDR1 DFQATT, CDR2 SNEGSKA (reference sequence). CDR3 length equals 14 residues. The CDR3 nucleotides are TGCAGTGCAAGCCGGGACAGGGGTTTCCAGCCCCAGCATTTT. Translation gives CSASRDRGFQPQHF.

This clonotype was observed at least ten times. Written as DNA, the CDR3 is TGTGCCAGCAGCTTAGCGTCTAGCGGGATCACAGATACGCAGTATTTT. It translates to CASSLASSGITDTQYF. This chain joins TRBV7-8 and TRBJ2-3; 9 nucleotides line up with TRBD2. Germline CDR1 and CDR2: SGHVS and FQNEAQ. This CDR3 is built from 16 residues. The V gene end was trimmed by 0 bases and the J gene end by 2 bases; junction bases not matched to a gene: 3.

The chain uses TRBV5-1 and TRBJ2-7; TRBD2 aligns across 11 bases. Germline lookup yields CDR1 SGHRS and CDR2 YFSETQ. Losses at the gene ends were 4 bases for V and 0 bases for J; bases not matched to a gene: 6. CDR3 size: 16 residues. The CDR3 DNA sequence: TGCGCCAGCAGCCTCAGCACTAGCGGGAGCTCCTACGAGCAGTACTTC. Residues: CASSLSTSGSSYEQYF. Filled out from reference TRBV5-1 and TRBJ2-7, the complete variable domain reads KAGVTQTPRYLIKTRGQQVTLSCSPISGHRSVSWYQQTPGQGLQFLFEYFSETQRNKGNFPGRFSGRQFSNSRSEMNVSTLELGDSALYLCASSLSTSGSSYEQYFGPGTRLTVT.

This clonotype was counted ten times or more. The rearrangement joins TRBV7-9 to TRBJ2-7; unclear D gene. CDR3 length: 13 residues. From germline, CDR1 is SEHNR and CDR2 FQNEAQ (reference sequence). Trimming removed 5 bases at V and 8 bases at J, with 16 bases between. CDR3 residues: CASSPRLSSQQYF. CDR3 DNA: TGTGCCAGCAGCCCAAGACTTAGTTCACAGCAGTACTTC.

The table lists this clonotype with many counts. The chain is built from TRBV6-1 and TRBJ2-1; a weak D match, TRBD2 (5 bases). Per germline, CDR1 MNHNS and CDR2 SASEGT. Trimming cost V 6 bases and J 10 bases, with 19 bases left between them. This CDR3 is 14 amino acids long. In nucleotides, the CDR3 is TGTGCCAGCAGCGAGAGTATGCGGTCGGGGGAGCAGTTCTTC. Its translation is CASSESMRSGEQFF.

The chain has TRBV4-2 and TRBJ2-7, with 11 bases lining up with TRBD2. The CDR3 extends over 13 amino acids. The V segment lost 7 bases and the J segment 5 bases; nucleotides outside the gene matches: 4. Germline V CDR1 and CDR2: LGHNA, YNFKEQ. Written as DNA, the CDR3 is TGTGCCAGCAAGGAACTAGCGGGAGACGAGCAGTACTTC. Residues: CASKELAGDEQYF.

This clonotype was found many times. The J gene is TRBJ1-4, the V gene TRBV28; the D gene is possibly TRBD1 (6 bases). Germline lookup yields CDR1 MDHEN and CDR2 SYDVKM. The ends were cut back, 6 bases at V and 6 bases at J, with 8 bases in the middle. This CDR3 is built from 12 residues. The CDR3 protein is CASRGQHEKLFF. Written as DNA, the CDR3 is TGTGCCAGCAGGGGACAACATGAAAAACTGTTTTTT.

This clonotype has at least ten counts. The J gene is TRBJ2-2, the V gene TRBV2; D is unclear. V was clipped by 2 bases and J by 1 base, with 5 bases between them. CDR1 and CDR2 (germline): SNHLY, FYNNEI. The length of the CDR3 is 14 residues. The CDR3 is CASSENRNTGELFF. As DNA, the CDR3 is TGTGCCAGCAGTGAAAACAGGAACACCGGGGAGCTGTTTTTT.

The gene calls are TRBV24-1 and TRBJ1-1; D is perhaps TRBD1 (5 bases). This CDR3 is built from 14 residues. The ends were cut back, 7 bases at V and 2 bases at J, with 13 bases in the middle. Germline V gene lookup returns CDR1 KGHDR and CDR2 SFDVKD. Written as DNA, the CDR3 is TGTGCCACCAGCCGGGGTGGGGGAAACACTGAAGCTTTCTTT. Encoded protein: CATSRGGGNTEAFF.

Note on this clonotype: With a much larger clone just one base away, this may be a read error. This chain links TRBV28 with TRBJ1-4, with 7 bases identical to TRBD1. This CDR3 comprises 16 residues. Per the germline V gene, CDR1 is MDHEN and CDR2 is SYDVKM. CDR3 sequence: CASSRDRRATNEKLSF. The CDR3 bases are TGTGCCAGCAGTCGGGACAGAAGGGCAACTAATGAAAAACTGTCTTTT.

This chain uses TRBV6-2 or TRBV6-3 with TRBJ2-2; D uncertain. CDR3 length equals 13 residues. The germline gives CDR1 MNHEY, CDR2 SVGEGT. Trimming took 5 bases from V and 4 from J, leaving 8 bases between them. CDR3 bases: TGTGCCAGCAGTGACTGGATCACCGGGGAGCTGTTTTTT. Amino acid sequence: CASSDWITGELFF.

This chain links TRBV4-1 with TRBJ2-7; 9 nucleotides line up with TRBD1. Trimming at V came to 0 bases and at J to 4 bases, leaving 10 bases not matched to a gene. The CDR3 extends over 17 amino acids. Germline CDR1 is MGHRA and CDR2 is YSYEKL. Here the CDR3 DNA reads TGCGCCAGCAGCCAAGAAGGGCTGGGACAGGGTGTGTACGAGCAGTACTTC. It translates to CASSQEGLGQGVYEQYF.

This clonotype was counted ten times or more. V is TRBV5-1 and J is TRBJ2-1, with D tentatively TRBD2 (5 bases). CDR3 length: 14 amino acids. Per the germline V gene, CDR1 is SGHRS and CDR2 is YFSETQ. Trimming shortened V by 0 bases and J by 4 bases, and 8 bases separated the two germline ends. The CDR3 DNA reads as TGCGCCAGCAGCTTGGCAGCGGAATACAATGAGCAGTTCTTC. It codes for CASSLAAEYNEQFF.

This clonotype appeared many times. Its ends do not fully match the called genes, so a read error is possible. The rearrangement links TRBV7-7 to TRBJ2-1; 10 bases agree with TRBD2. Germline V gene lookup returns CDR1 SSHAT and CDR2 FNYEAQ (reference sequence). The CDR3 is 17 residues long. Here the CDR3 DNA reads TGTGCTAGCAGCAATGATCCGGGACTAGCGCCGTACAATGAGCAGTTCTTC. Translation gives CASSNDPGLAPYNEQFF.

As to this clonotype: A much larger clone lies a single base off, so this may be a read error. This chain links TRBV28 with TRBJ2-7; 9 nucleotides line up with TRBD1. Germline loops: CDR1 MDHEN, CDR2 SYDVKM. The CDR3 extends over 13 amino acids. CDR3 protein: CAGSHRGLYEQYF. CDR3 DNA: TGTGCCGGCAGCCACAGGGGGCTCTACGAGCAGTACTTC. Using reference TRBV28 and TRBJ2-7 for the parts outside the CDR3, the full variable domain is DVKVTQSSRYLVKRTGEKVFLECVQDMDHENMFWYRQDPGLGLRLIYFSYDVKMKEKGDIPEGYSVSREKKERFSLILESASTNQTSMYLCAGSHRGLYEQYFGPGTRLTVT.

This clonotype was picked up many times. This chain uses TRBV30 with TRBJ2-7; tentatively, D is TRBD2 (5 bases). The CDR3 length is 15 residues. Germline CDR1 and CDR2: GTSNPN and SVGIG (reference sequence). The V gene lost 4 bases and the J gene lost 0 bases, with 16 bases spanning the gap. CDR3 loop: CAWTYGLLDSYEQYF. In nucleotides, the CDR3 is TGTGCCTGGACCTACGGACTCTTAGACTCCTACGAGCAGTACTTC.

Ten or more counts support this clonotype. The genes are TRBV20-1 and TRBJ1-1; no clear D. Per the germline V gene, CDR1 is DFQATT and CDR2 is SNEGSKA (reference sequence). Trimming pared 6 bases from V and 0 bases from J, leaving 14 bases between. CDR3 size: 14 residues. For the CDR3, the DNA is TGCAGTGCATTAGACTTGAGTATGAACACTGAAGCTTTCTTT. This sequence encodes CSALDLSMNTEAFF.

This clonotype was found a few times. The chain couples TRBV9 to TRBJ2-7, with a possible D match to TRBD2 (6 bases). The CDR3 extends over 14 amino acids. With 1 base removed from V and 6 bases from J, the gap between germline ends came to 14 bases. The V gene's germline CDR1 is SGDLS and CDR2 YYNGEE. CDR3 sequence reads: CASSVSGRPLEQYF. The CDR3 coding sequence is TGTGCCAGCAGCGTATCGGGGAGGCCGCTCGAGCAGTACTTC.

In its sample, this clonotype was seen many times. J is TRBJ1-5 and V is TRBV28, with 7 bases fitting TRBD1. With V trimmed by 6 bases and J by 6 bases, 8 bases remained unmatched. From germline, CDR1 is MDHEN and CDR2 SYDVKM. CDR3 length: 14 residues. DNA of the CDR3: TGTGCCAGCAGGTCGGACAGGACGGCTCAGCCCCAGCATTTT. It yields the protein CASRSDRTAQPQHF.

This clonotype has a count of ten or more. V and J are TRBV5-1 and TRBJ2-7, with 14 bases identical to TRBD2. Germline V gene data show CDR1 as SGHRS and CDR2 as YFSETQ. The CDR3 extends over 16 amino acids. With 4 bases clipped from V and 5 bases from J, the junction kept 8 bases outside the gene matches. The CDR3 region has the DNA TGCGCCAGCAGCGCCACCGGGACTAGCGGGAGCCACGAGCAGTACTTC. It translates to CASSATGTSGSHEQYF.